The 14 T cell receptor beta chains below come from one sample, sequenced in a study of molecular identifiers for immune sequencing clone quantification. TCRdb processed the PCR reads anew with MiXCR; each CDR3 protein has one entry. The table records about 500,000 distinct CDR3 sequences, about 22% of them present only once. Material: naive CD8+ T cells from blood, with Jurkat cell RNA spiked in. Noted subset: FACS-sorted CD8+CD4-CCR7+CD45RA+ naive T cells. These receptors were collected from a human donor in good health. Some libraries in this study had Jurkat cell RNA spiked in.

V and J are TRBV12-3 or TRBV12-4 and TRBJ1-6; perhaps TRBD1 as D (5 bases). The CDR3 has 13 amino acids. Trimming left V 6 bases short and J 9 bases short, with 12 bases between. The CDR3 here is CASSLSGGSPLHF. In DNA form, the CDR3 reads TGTGCCAGCAGCCTGAGTGGGGGTTCACCCCTCCACTTT.

As to this clonotype: A much larger clone is a single base away; this may be a read error. The chain employs TRBV7-2 and TRBJ1-6; TRBD1 agrees at 7 bases. Germline lookup yields CDR1 SGHTA and CDR2 FQGNSA. The CDR3 is 14 residues long. The CDR3 DNA is TGTGCCAGCGGCTTGGGACAGTATAATTCACCCCTCCACTTT. Its translation: CASGLGQYNSPLHF.

This clonotype appeared many times. The chain links TRBV24-1 to TRBJ2-2, with D tentatively TRBD2 (6 bases). The CDR3 is made up of 13 amino acids. With 1 base removed from V and 8 bases from J, the gap between germline ends came to 7 bases. Looked up from germline, CDR1 is KGHDR and CDR2 is SFDVKD. CDR3: CATSDFAGGELFF. CDR3 sequence (DNA): TGTGCCACCAGTGATTTCGCGGGAGGGGAGCTGTTTTTT.

The chain carries TRBV5-1 and TRBJ2-1; TRBD1 or TRBD2 may be the D gene (5 bases each). The V end was cut by 4 bases, the J end by 0 bases, with 11 bases between. CDR3 size: 15 residues. Germline CDR1 is SGHRS and CDR2 is YFSETQ. The CDR3 nucleotides read TGCGCCAGCAGCCCCGGGGCCAACTCCTACAATGAGCAGTTCTTC. As protein: CASSPGANSYNEQFF. The full variable domain, with the rest looked up from reference TRBV5-1 and TRBJ2-1, is KAGVTQTPRYLIKTRGQQVTLSCSPISGHRSVSWYQQTPGQGLQFLFEYFSETQRNKGNFPGRFSGRQFSNSRSEMNVSTLELGDSALYLCASSPGANSYNEQFFGPGTRLTVL.

There are a few counts of this clonotype. J is TRBJ1-6 and V is TRBV30; 8 positions match TRBD1. Germline loops: CDR1 GTSNPN, CDR2 SVGIG (reference sequence). The CDR3 covers 14 residues. The V gene end was trimmed by 0 bases and the J gene end by 11 bases; junction bases not matched to a gene: 6. The CDR3 DNA is TGTGCCTGGAGTGTACTCAGGGGGCAGGCACCCCTCCACTTT. This encodes CAWSVLRGQAPLHF. Supplemented by reference TRBV30 and TRBJ1-6, the full variable domain reads SQTIHQWPATLVQPVGSPLSLECTVEGTSNPNLYWYRQAAGRGLQLLFYSVGIGQISSEVPQNLSASRPQDRQFILSSKKLLLSDSGFYLCAWSVLRGQAPLHFGNGTRLTVT.

This clonotype was detected a few times. V is TRBV27 and J is TRBJ1-1; TRBD1 is a possible D gene (6 bases). Germline lookup yields CDR1 MNHEY and CDR2 SMNVEV (reference sequence). V lost 2 bases and J lost 5, with 15 bases in between. The CDR3 is 15 amino acids. CDR3 in DNA: TGTGCCAGCAGTTTAATCGAGGGGGGGAGTACTGAAGCTTTCTTT. It specifies CASSLIEGGSTEAFF.

For this clonotype: A much larger clone lies a single base off, so this may be a read error. The chain's CDR3 is CASTQESSGFTDTQYF. As DNA, the CDR3 is TGTGCCAGCACCCAGGAGTCTAGCGGATTCACAGATACGCAGTATTTT. The V call is TRBV28, the J call TRBJ2-3; 7 bases map to TRBD2. J lost 2 bases, V lost 7 bases, and 12 bases had no gene match. This CDR3 has 16 amino acids. Germline V CDR1 and CDR2: MDHEN, SYDVKM. The whole variable domain, remainder taken from reference TRBV28 and TRBJ2-3, is DVKVTQSSRYLVKRTGEKVFLECVQDMDHENMFWYRQDPGLGLRLIYFSYDVKMKEKGDIPEGYSVSREKKERFSLILESASTNQTSMYLCASTQESSGFTDTQYFGPGTRLTVL.

Ten or more counts support this clonotype. The rearrangement links TRBV7-8 to TRBJ2-6; TRBD2 agrees at 7 bases. Germline V gene sequence: CDR1 SGHVS, CDR2 FQNEAQ. Losses at the gene ends were 5 bases for V and 1 base for J; bases not matched to a gene: 5. The CDR3 length is 16 residues. Here the CDR3 reads CASSPRGGSGANVLTF. In nucleotides, the CDR3 is TGTGCCAGCAGCCCCCGGGGAGGGTCTGGGGCCAACGTCCTGACTTTC.

This clonotype appeared many times. V usage is TRBV6-2 or TRBV6-3 and J usage is TRBJ1-1, with D maybe TRBD1 (6 bases). This CDR3 comprises 13 residues. Trimming left V 2 bases short and J 7 bases short, with 11 bases between. The V gene's germline CDR1 is MNHEY and CDR2 SVGEGT. CDR3 sequence reads: CASSYGGGGEAFF. For the CDR3, the DNA is TGTGCCAGCAGTTACGGGGGCGGCGGTGAAGCTTTCTTT.

In its sample, this clonotype was seen a few times. The rearrangement uses TRBV27 and TRBJ2-2; 8 nucleotides match TRBD2. Per germline, CDR1 MNHEY and CDR2 SMNVEV (reference sequence). With V trimmed by 6 bases and J by 9 bases, 12 bases remained unmatched. The CDR3 has 15 amino acids. In DNA form, the CDR3 reads TGTGCCAGCAGCCATCGGGGAACTAGCGGAAGGGAGCTGTTTTTT. Residues: CASSHRGTSGRELFF.

This clonotype was counted at least ten times. This chain connects TRBV4-1 to TRBJ1-5; tentative D call: TRBD1 (5 bases). The V and J ends lost 1 base and 9 bases respectively, with 13 bases between them. Germline V gene lookup returns CDR1 MGHRA and CDR2 YSYEKL. CDR3 length: 14 residues. CDR3 bases: TGCGCCAGCAGCCAAGCCGGGACCCCCGGGCCCCAGCATTTT. It encodes CASSQAGTPGPQHF.

On this clonotype itself: Germline is not matched at one junction end, which may reflect a read error. V and J are TRBV4-3 and TRBJ2-3, with D perhaps TRBD1 (7 bases). In germline, CDR1 is LGHNA, CDR2 YSLEER. The CDR3 runs 17 residues. This CDR3 reads CASRQEAGGFTTDTQYF. In DNA, the CDR3 is TGCGCCAGCAGACAAGAGGCAGGGGGGTTTACCACAGATACGCAGTATTTT.

This clonotype was found many times. The V call is TRBV29-1, the J call TRBJ2-3, with D perhaps TRBD1 (6 bases). This CDR3 region has 12 residues. V shed 4 bases and J shed 5 bases, with 10 bases lying between them. Per germline, CDR1 SQVTM and CDR2 ANQGSEA. CDR3 coding DNA: TGCAGCGTTGGACAGGCGCGAGATACGCAGTATTTT. Its protein is CSVGQARDTQYF.

Remarks on this clonotype: A clone one base away is much larger, so this may be a read error. V gene TRBV5-6 combines with J gene TRBJ1-1; TRBD1 is a possible D gene (6 bases). Germline values: CDR1 SGHDT, CDR2 YYEEEE. The CDR3 contains 13 residues. The CDR3 loop reads CAGRGLLNTEAFF. The CDR3, as DNA: TGTGCCGGCAGGGGATTATTGAACACTGAAGCTTTCTTT.